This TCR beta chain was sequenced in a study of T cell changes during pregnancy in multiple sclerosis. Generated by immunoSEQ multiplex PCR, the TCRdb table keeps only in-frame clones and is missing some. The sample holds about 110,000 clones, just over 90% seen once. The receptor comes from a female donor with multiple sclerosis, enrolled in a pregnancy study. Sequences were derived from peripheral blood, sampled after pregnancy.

Here the CDR3 reads CASSEAQLGGGYF. CDR3 in DNA: TGTGCCAGCAGTGAAGCCCAACTCGGGGGGGGGTATTTT. The gene calls are TRBV6-1 and TRBJ2-3, with 8 bases matching TRBD2. The CDR3 is 13 amino acids. J gave up 14 bases and V 0 bases, and 7 bases lay outside the gene matches. CDR1 and CDR2 (germline): MNHNS, SASEGT.